This is a list of T cell receptor beta chains from one sample in a study of regulatory T cells in long-lasting Graves disease. Each CDR3 protein gets one entry after TCRdb re-called the multiplex PCR reads with MiXCR. The repertoire holds hundreds of thousands of distinct CDR3 sequences, approximately 20% seen once, with roughly 40% in the top ten. The sample was peripheral blood mononuclear cells (PBMCs), taken at new diagnosis, from a patient treated with antithyroid drugs. The receptors shown here come from a female donor with Graves disease. Each CDR3 is given with its conserved first and last residue. A D gene is named only where the DNA matches it firmly. The size entry is marked missing in some rows and otherwise reads once, few, many or a size class.

clone size	D gene	J gene	V gene	CDR3 DNA	CDR3 protein
-	-	TRBJ2-7	TRBV3-1	TGTGCCAGCGGTCGGGCTAGCGTCTCCTACGAGCAGTACTTC	CASGRASVSYEQYF
few	-	TRBJ2-3	TRBV19	TGTGCCAGTAGTTCTTGGGGGACTTTCCCGACAGATACGCAGTATTTT	CASSSWGTFPTDTQYF
many	-	TRBJ1-4	TRBV19	TGTGCCAGTAGTACTGGAAAGGAAAAACTGTTTTTT	CASSTGKEKLFF
few	-	TRBJ2-3	TRBV20-1	TGCAGTGCCAAATTCCCCGGGACGCAGGACACAGATACGCAGTATTTT	CSAKFPGTQDTDTQYF
many	TRBD1	TRBJ1-2	TRBV7-9	TGTGCCAGCAGCTCGGACAGGTTCTATGGCTACACCTTC	CASSSDRFYGYTF
-	TRBD1	TRBJ1-1	TRBV9	TGTGCCAGCAGCGTAGAGCCAGGGGGGATTCAAGATGAAGCTTTCTTT	CASSVEPGGIQDEAFF
many	TRBD2	TRBJ2-2	TRBV11-2	TGTGCCAGCAGCTTATCGGGAGGGCCCTACACCGGGGAGCTGTTTTTT	CASSLSGGPYTGELFF
many	TRBD2	TRBJ2-7	TRBV6-1	TGTGCCAGCAGTGAAGCTTCTAGCGGGAGCTACGAGCAGTACTTC	CASSEASSGSYEQYF
many	TRBD2	TRBJ2-1	TRBV11-2	TGTGCCAGCAGCTTAGTTAGCGGGACTAACAATGAGCAGTTCTTC	CASSLVSGTNNEQFF
many	-	TRBJ1-1	TRBV24-1	TGTGCCACCAGTGACCCGGGGGTGGCCACTGAAGCTTTCTTT	CATSDPGVATEAFF
many	-	TRBJ2-2	TRBV27	TGTGCCAGCAGTTTATACCCACAGTTCGCGAACACCGGGGAGCTGTTTTTT	CASSLYPQFANTGELFF
many	TRBD1	TRBJ2-3	TRBV27	TGTGCCAGTCATACAGGGGGCGCGTTAGATACGCAGTATTTT	CASHTGGALDTQYF
many	TRBD1	TRBJ1-1	TRBV18	TGTGCCAGCTCACCACTCGGGACAGAGAACACTGAAGCTTTCTTT	CASSPLGTENTEAFF
many	-	TRBJ2-1	TRBV18	TGTGCCAGCTCACCATTTTCGGGGGTCAATGAGCAGTTCTTC	CASSPFSGVNEQFF
many	TRBD1	TRBJ2-5	TRBV6-1	TGTGCCAGCCGATGGGGACAGGGAGGAGAGACCCAGTACTTC	CASRWGQGGETQYF
-	TRBD2	TRBJ2-1	TRBV20-1	TGCAGTCGTTTAGGACTAGCGTCCAATGAGCAGTTCTTC	CSRLGLASNEQFF
many	-	TRBJ2-7	TRBV28	TGTGCCAGCACCCCCGAAGGACCCCAGACTTACGAGCAGTACTTC	CASTPEGPQTYEQYF
-	TRBD2	TRBJ2-4	TRBV7-9	TGTGCCAGCAGCTCCATCCTCACTAGCGCCCCTCTAGCCAAAAACATTCAGTACTTC	CASSSILTSAPLAKNIQYF
-	-	TRBJ2-3	TRBV12-3/TRBV12-4	TGTGCCAGCAGTCCCCTCCGGCCAAGCACAGATACGCAGTGTTTT	CASSPLRPSTDTQCF
many	TRBD1	TRBJ1-4	TRBV6-1	TGTGCCAGCAGTCACAGGGGCCAAATCGCTAATGAAAAACTGTTTTTT	CASSHRGQIANEKLFF
-	-	TRBJ1-5	TRBV6-2/TRBV6-3	TGTGCCAGCAGTCTCCAGATTAGCAATCAGCCCCAGCATTTT	CASSLQISNQPQHF
-	-	TRBJ1-1	TRBV27	TGTGCCAGCAGTCTAGTCTGGGCCGTCGCGAGTACTGAAGCTTTCTTT	CASSLVWAVASTEAFF
-	-	TRBJ2-2	TRBV7-6	TGTGCCAGCAGCTTAAAACTCATAAGCAGGGGCACCGGGGAGCTGTTTTTT	CASSLKLISRGTGELFF
-	TRBD2	TRBJ2-3	TRBV11-1	TGTGCCAGCAGCTTAGCAGCGGGAGAATCGAATACGCAGTATTTT	CASSLAAGESNTQYF
few	TRBD1	TRBJ2-1	TRBV20-1	TGCAGTACCATCGACGGGACAGGGGACTTGAGCTCCTACAATGAGCAGTTCTTC	CSTIDGTGDLSSYNEQFF
few	-	TRBJ1-1	TRBV29-1	TGCAGCGGCGGAAACAGGGATCGGACTGAAGCTTTCTTT	CSGGNRDRTEAFF
-	-	TRBJ2-5	TRBV9	TGTGCCAGCAGCGTAGGTTGGGGGGCTCAAGAGACCCAGTACTTC	CASSVGWGAQETQYF
many	TRBD2	TRBJ2-1	TRBV28	TGTGCCAGCAGCGGACTAGCGGGGTACAATGAGCAGTTCTTC	CASSGLAGYNEQFF
many	TRBD2	TRBJ2-1	TRBV10-3	TGTGCCATCAGTGATCCTAGCGGGAGTGGTGAGCAGTTCTTC	CAISDPSGSGEQFF
many	TRBD2	TRBJ2-1	TRBV10-3	TGTGCCATCAAGGCGAGACTAGCGGGAGTTCTAGATGAGCAGTTCTTC	CAIKARLAGVLDEQFF
many	-	TRBJ2-5	TRBV12-3/TRBV12-4	TGTGCCAGCAGTTTGTCGGGGGTCGAGGAGACCCAGTACTTC	CASSLSGVEETQYF
-	TRBD1	TRBJ2-2	TRBV30	TGTGCCTGGCGCTGGCGGACAGGGACGATCACCGGGGAGCTGTTTTTT	CAWRWRTGTITGELFF
many	TRBD1	TRBJ2-1	TRBV12-3/TRBV12-4	TGTGCCAGCAGTTTAGGGACAGGGGAGATAAATGAGCAGTTCTTC	CASSLGTGEINEQFF
many	TRBD2	TRBJ2-3	TRBV6-2/TRBV6-3	TGTGCCAGCAGTGACTCCGGGGGGAGCACAGATACGCAGTATTTT	CASSDSGGSTDTQYF
many	-	TRBJ2-7	TRBV11-3	TGTGCCAGCAGCTTAGAAGGCGGACACCTACCGACCTACGAGCAGTACTTC	CASSLEGGHLPTYEQYF
many	-	TRBJ1-1	TRBV10-3	TGTGCCATCAGGCTAAACGGGGGCACTGAAGCTTTCTTT	CAIRLNGGTEAFF
many	-	TRBJ2-7	TRBV28	TGTGCCAGCAGTCCACTTTTTTCTCCGCGGCAGTACTTC	CASSPLFSPRQYF
many	-	TRBJ2-5	TRBV9	TGTGCCAGCAGTCGTAGGTGGCAGACAGAGACCCAGTACTTC	CASSRRWQTETQYF
few	-	TRBJ2-5	TRBV2	TGTGCCAGCAGGAACTGGGGGCGGGGTTTGGAGACCCAGTACTTC	CASRNWGRGLETQYF
-	TRBD1	TRBJ2-2	TRBV19	TGTGCCAGTACTCCATGGACAGGGAGGACCGGGGAGCTGTTTTTT	CASTPWTGRTGELFF
few	TRBD1	TRBJ2-7	TRBV4-1	TGCGCCAGCAGCCAAGCTGAGACAGGGGGCTACGAGCAGTACTTC	CASSQAETGGYEQYF
many	TRBD2	TRBJ2-1	TRBV7-2	TGTGCCAGCAGCAACCCTGGGGGACTAGCGGGAGGGAGCTCCTACAATGAGCAGTTCTTC	CASSNPGGLAGGSSYNEQFF
-	-	TRBJ2-2	TRBV3-1	TGTGCCAGCAGCCAAGATCCCGGGGAGCTGTTTTTT	CASSQDPGELFF
many	TRBD2	TRBJ2-5	TRBV9	TGTGCCAGCAGCGTAGAAAGCGGGGCGCGGGAGACCCAGTACTTC	CASSVESGARETQYF
many	-	TRBJ2-3	TRBV12-3/TRBV12-4	TGTGCCAGCAGTTTAATGGCCGGAGGGGCAGATACGCAGTATTTT	CASSLMAGGADTQYF